This entry is about one T cell receptor (beta chain). Per the original data handling: Scientists estimated how many nucleated cells there were by amplifying reference gene primers. TCRdb's copy holds only in-frame clones and misses some; the assay was immunoSEQ multiplex PCR. From that table come the V and J calls and clone size; the DNA was used to work out D and trimming. This sample carries fewer than 250,000 clones, approximately 80% of them seen once, and the ten largest clones take 7.4%. The source of the sample is a study of blood T cell repertoires in COVID-19. On the study more broadly: Both acute and convalescent COVID-19 samples were obtained from the United States, Italy and Spain. T cells, B-cell-depleted T cells, or PBMCs supplied cDNA or gDNA.

V lost 0 bases, J lost 7 bases, and 2 bases stayed unmatched. Germline V gives CDR1 SGHRS, CDR2 YFSETQ. The CDR3 is 14 amino acids. The V call is TRBV5-1, the J call TRBJ1-4, with 8 bases matching TRBD1. This TCR derives from a woman aged 40 to 50 with acute COVID-19. Sample: PBMCs or T cells enriched from blood (not recorded which). As DNA, the CDR3 is TGCGCCAGCAGCTTGGACAGGGGGAGTGAAAAACTGTTTTTT. Amino acids: CASSLDRGSEKLFF.